This T cell receptor beta chain was retrieved from a study of blood T cell repertoires in COVID-19. Study information: Samples taken during acute and convalescent COVID-19 were collected in the United States, Italy and Spain.

Individuals drawn from 24 US areas were roughly 18 to 95 years old. The study assigned cohorts using participant-reported clinical history. It was within 2 weeks before study entry that exposed participants met a COVID-19 case. Assay: immunoSEQ multiplex PCR; the TCRdb copy retains only in-frame clones and omits some. The repertoire holds approximately 200,000 clones, with approximately 86% as singletons. Germline V lookup: CDR1 GTSNPN, CDR2 SVGIG (reference sequence). The CDR3 runs 12 residues. The V end lost 0 bases, the J end lost 4 bases, and 6 bases lay between the germline ends. Sequenced material: PBMCs or T cells enriched from blood (not recorded which). The V gene is TRBV30, the J gene TRBJ1-2; D call uncertain. The source is a woman in her twenties or thirties who had been exposed to COVID-19. CDR3 amino acids: CAWSVGGYGYTF. Here the CDR3 DNA reads TGTGCCTGGAGTGTAGGAGGCTATGGCTACACCTTC.